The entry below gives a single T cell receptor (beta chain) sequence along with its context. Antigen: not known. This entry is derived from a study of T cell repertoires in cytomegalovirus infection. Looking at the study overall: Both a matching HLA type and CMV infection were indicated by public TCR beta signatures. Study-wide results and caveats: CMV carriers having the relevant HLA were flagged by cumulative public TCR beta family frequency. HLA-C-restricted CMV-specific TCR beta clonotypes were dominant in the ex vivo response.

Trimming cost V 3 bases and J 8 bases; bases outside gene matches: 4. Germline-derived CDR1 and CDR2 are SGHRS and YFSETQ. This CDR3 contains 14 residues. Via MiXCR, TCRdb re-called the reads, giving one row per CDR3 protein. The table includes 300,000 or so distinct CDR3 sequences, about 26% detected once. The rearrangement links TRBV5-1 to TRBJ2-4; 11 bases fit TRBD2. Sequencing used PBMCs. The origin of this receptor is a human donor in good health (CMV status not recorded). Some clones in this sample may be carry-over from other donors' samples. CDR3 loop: CASSWGLAEDIQYF. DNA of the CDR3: TGCGCCAGCAGCTGGGGACTAGCGGAGGACATTCAGTACTTC. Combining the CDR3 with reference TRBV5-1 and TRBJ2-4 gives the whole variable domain KAGVTQTPRYLIKTRGQQVTLSCSPISGHRSVSWYQQTPGQGLQFLFEYFSETQRNKGNFPGRFSGRQFSNSRSEMNVSTLELGDSALYLCASSWGLAEDIQYFGAGTRLSVL.